The source of this T cell receptor (beta chain) is a study of T cell responses to AZD1222 COVID-19 vaccine. This CDR3 region has 14 residues. The germline V gene has CDR1 SGHRS and CDR2 YFSETQ. Trimming took 3 bases from V and 8 from J; bases not matched to a gene: 9. The repertoire was sequenced with immunoSEQ multiplex PCR; TCRdb's copy has only in-frame clones and lacks some. Altogether under 200,000 clones are present, more than 80% being singletons, with the ten largest covering 3% to 5%. The TCR sequence derives from an adult in good health. Sequenced material: peripheral blood, taken on day 0 of AZD1222 vaccination. The chain combines TRBV5-1 with TRBJ1-2; 8 bases agree with TRBD1. The DNA of the CDR3 is TGCGCCAGCAGCTCACAAACAGGGGGAAGGGGCTACACCTTC. Protein sequence: CASSSQTGGRGYTF.